This T cell receptor (beta chain) originates from a study of T cell responses to AZD1222 COVID-19 vaccine. Findings of the study overall: Just five or six AZD1222 recipients tested seropositive at baseline. Within unmutated variant regions lay the reported targets of nearly half of spike-specific TCRs. In a largely white British group with more females than males, clonal diversity was possibly underestimated. Sampled repertoires all dated from after the peak T cell response.

Assay: immunoSEQ multiplex PCR; the TCRdb copy retains only in-frame clones and omits some. The table includes about 100,000 clones, around 87% detected once. On this clone itself: Its antigen is as yet unknown.

The sample in question was peripheral blood, obtained on day 0 of MenACWY control vaccination. The source is an adult in good health.

In DNA, the CDR3 is TGTGCCAGTAAACAGCAGGCGACGGTCCCCTATGGCTACACCTTC. As protein: CASKQQATVPYGYTF. The V call is TRBV19, the J call TRBJ1-2; the D is unclear. Germline CDR1 and CDR2: LNHDA and SQIVND (reference sequence). Trimming cost V 7 bases and J 4 bases, with 19 bases left between them. This CDR3 contains 15 residues.